Sequencing of this T cell receptor (beta chain) was carried out in a study of blood T cell repertoires in COVID-19. Study background: Material from acute and convalescent COVID-19 was sourced from the United States, Italy and Spain.

The germline V and J ends were trimmed by 4 bases and 1 base, with 13 bases remaining between them. Germline V CDR1 and CDR2: SGDLS, YYNGEE. The CDR3 has 15 residues. Concerning this clone: The same CDR3 also results from other DNA sequences found in this sample.

Across about two dozen US areas, participants ranged in age from 18 to 89 years. In the source study's methods: How many nucleated cells were present was estimated from reference gene primer amplification. Sequencing was performed with immunoSEQ multiplex PCR; in TCRdb, only in-frame clones are kept and a portion is missing. Clonal size and the V and J genes are those of that table, whereas D and trimming came from the DNA. The sample has about 140,000 clones, roughly four fifths seen once. The V and J genes are TRBV9 and TRBJ2-3; a weak D match, TRBD2 (6 bases). The sample consisted of PBMCs or T cells enriched from blood (not recorded which). The sequence came from a woman between 45 and 65 years old with acute COVID-19. For the CDR3, the DNA is TGTGCCAGCAGCCTCAGGACGGGGGGCACAGATACGCAGTATTTT. It translates to CASSLRTGGTDTQYF.